These 25 T cell receptor beta chains were sequenced from one sample in a study of blood T cells in healthy people across ages. Using a J-beta primer mix together with a sample-barcoded 5' primer, a second PCR was run for roughly 7 to 12 cycles. TCRdb independently ran MiXCR on the 5' RACE reads; one entry per CDR3 protein. In the table there are 600,000 or so distinct CDR3 sequences, 25% to 35% of which are singletons. Material: blood. Receptor source: a woman older than 75 in good health.

In this sample, this clonotype turned up a few times. The V call is TRBV18, the J call TRBJ1-6; no clear D gene. Looked up from germline, CDR1 is KGHSH and CDR2 is LQKENI. The CDR3 extends over 15 amino acids. The V gene lost 2 bases and the J gene lost 8 bases, with 13 bases spanning the gap. The CDR3 region has the DNA TGTGCCAGCTCACCATTGGCAGGTTTCGATTCACCCCTCCACTTT. Its translation: CASSPLAGFDSPLHF.

This clonotype has at least ten counts. The chain joins TRBV20-1 to TRBJ1-5; D possibly corresponds to TRBD1 (6 bases). This CDR3 region has 15 residues. Looked up from germline, CDR1 is DFQATT and CDR2 is SNEGSKA (reference sequence). The V end lost 1 base, the J end lost 4 bases, and 14 bases lay between the germline ends. CDR3 DNA sequence: TGCAGTGCTAGAGGGGTCGGGACACCGAATCAGCCCCAGCATTTT. Translation gives CSARGVGTPNQPQHF.

This clonotype was observed a handful of times. The rearrangement joins TRBV20-1 to TRBJ1-5; possible D gene TRBD1, 6 bases. This CDR3 has 17 residues. V lost 5 bases to trimming and J lost 3 bases, with 23 bases between them. Germline V lookup: CDR1 DFQATT, CDR2 SNEGSKA (reference sequence). CDR3 DNA: TGCAGTGCTGGGGATGGGGGGCTTGTCGGGGCCAATCAGCCCCAGCATTTT. Protein: CSAGDGGLVGANQPQHF.

Ten or more counts support this clonotype. The genes are TRBV6-6 and TRBJ1-2, with 8 positions matching TRBD1. Germline V gene sequence: CDR1 MNHNY, CDR2 SVGAGI (reference sequence). This CDR3 comprises 15 residues. V lost 5 bases and J lost 4; bases outside the gene matches: 9. The CDR3 DNA reads TGTGCCAGCAGTGACCCAGGGGGCGGCAGCTATGGCTACACCTTC. Translated: CASSDPGGGSYGYTF.

This clonotype appeared a few times. The chain carries TRBV2 and TRBJ2-2; D may be TRBD1 (5 bases). Trimming took 3 bases from V and 4 from J, leaving 12 bases between them. This CDR3 has 15 amino acids. Germline V gene sequence: CDR1 SNHLY, CDR2 FYNNEI. This CDR3 reads CASSEVRVGTGELFF. In DNA form, the CDR3 reads TGTGCCAGCAGTGAGGTCAGGGTCGGCACCGGGGAGCTGTTTTTT.

This clonotype was seen ten or more times. The chain has TRBV7-2 and TRBJ2-3, with D possibly being TRBD1 (6 bases). Germline CDR1 and CDR2: SGHTA and FQGNSA. The V and J ends lost 5 bases and 5 bases respectively, with 11 bases between them. The CDR3 extends over 13 amino acids. DNA of the CDR3: TGTGCCAGCAGCCCAACAGGGAAAGATACGCAGTATTTT. This gives the protein CASSPTGKDTQYF.

At least ten counts were recorded for this clonotype. This chain uses TRBV5-1 with TRBJ2-5; TRBD1 agrees at 10 bases. Germline trimming cut 3 bases from V and 6 bases from J; bases unmatched to any gene: 14. The CDR3 has 17 residues. Looked up from germline, CDR1 is SGHRS and CDR2 is YFSETQ. DNA for the CDR3: TGCGCCAGCAGCTCCGGACAGGGGGTCTTCTCGCCCCAGACCCAGTACTTC. Its translation is CASSSGQGVFSPQTQYF.

This clonotype was recorded at least ten times. The chain carries TRBV7-2 and TRBJ2-7, with D perhaps matching TRBD2 (5 bases). There are 13 residues in the CDR3. Germline CDR1 is SGHTA and CDR2 is FQGNSA. Trimming shortened V by 3 bases and J by 6 bases, and 12 bases separated the two germline ends. The CDR3 here is CASSFTSIGEQYF. The CDR3 DNA reads as TGTGCCAGCAGCTTTACTAGTATCGGCGAGCAGTACTTC.

This clonotype appeared many times. The chain joins TRBV5-1 to TRBJ2-5; possibly TRBD2 for D (5 bases). CDR1 and CDR2 from the germline V gene are SGHRS and YFSETQ. This CDR3 has 16 residues. Trimming took off 7 bases at V and 5 bases at J, with 24 bases between the two ends. The CDR3 loop reads CASCENGGSLTETQYF. CDR3 nucleotides: TGCGCCAGCTGCGAAAACGGAGGATCACTAACCGAGACCCAGTACTTC.

The chain has TRBV12-3 or TRBV12-4 and TRBJ1-6; 9 bases are shared with TRBD1. This CDR3 region has 15 residues. The ends lost 2 bases at V and 9 bases at J; junction bases unmatched: 5. The CDR3 region has the DNA TGTGCCAGCAGTTTAAGTGGGACAGGGAGTTCACCCCTCCACTTT. It yields the protein CASSLSGTGSSPLHF.

The rearrangement links TRBV6-1 to TRBJ1-5, with no clear D. The CDR3 extends over 16 amino acids. Trimming stripped 1 base from V and 2 bases from J, with 12 bases between. CDR1 is MNHNS, CDR2 SASEGT, per germline. The DNA of the CDR3 is TGTGCCAGCAGTGAAGGGGCCGGGTGGGGCAATCAGCCCCAGCATTTT. Protein sequence: CASSEGAGWGNQPQHF.

The chain is built from TRBV29-1 and TRBJ2-7; D remains ambiguous. Germline-derived CDR1 and CDR2 are SQVTM and ANQGSEA. V was trimmed by 1 base and J by 1 base, leaving 8 bases between them. This CDR3 is 13 amino acids long. CDR3 in amino acids: CSVEVVNSYEQYF. For the CDR3, the DNA is TGCAGCGTTGAAGTGGTCAATTCCTACGAGCAGTACTTC.

This clonotype was seen at least ten times. This chain connects TRBV6-5 to TRBJ2-7, with 7 bases aligning to TRBD1. This CDR3 region has 15 residues. V shed 2 bases, J shed 5 bases, and the junction held 9 bases outside the gene matches. Germline V gene data show CDR1 as MNHEY and CDR2 as SVGAGI. CDR3 nucleotide sequence: TGTGCCAGCAGTTACACCGGAAGACAGGGTAACGAGCAGTACTTC. It translates to CASSYTGRQGNEQYF.

The table lists this clonotype with many counts. The V and J genes are TRBV5-5 and TRBJ2-4; TRBD1 is a possible D gene (6 bases). CDR1 and CDR2 from the germline V gene are SGHKS and YYEKEE (reference sequence). The CDR3 runs to 13 residues. V lost 3 bases and J lost 9, with 13 bases in between. CDR3 in DNA: TGTGCCAGCAGCTCAGCAGGGGACGGCATTCAGTACTTC. It is translated as CASSSAGDGIQYF.

This clonotype has only a few counts. The chain couples TRBV27 to TRBJ2-2; 13 bases line up with TRBD2. This CDR3 has 16 residues. CDR1 is MNHEY and CDR2 is SMNVEV in the germline V gene (reference sequence). With 7 bases clipped from V and 1 base from J, the junction kept 3 bases outside the gene matches. The CDR3 DNA is TGTGCCAGCACGACTAGCGGGGGGCAGAACACCGGGGAGCTGTTTTTT. Protein sequence: CASTTSGGQNTGELFF.

The chain couples TRBV11-2 to TRBJ2-6; a possible D gene is TRBD2 (6 bases). V was pared by 4 bases and J by 5 bases, with 18 bases between. The germline gives CDR1 SGHAT, CDR2 FQNNGV. The CDR3 loop spans 17 amino acids. For the CDR3, the DNA is TGTGCCAGCAGCTCCTCCGGCGGGGCTCGGCGGGCCAACGTCCTGACTTTC. It codes for CASSSSGGARRANVLTF.

This sequence joins TRBV20-1 and TRBJ2-7, with D possibly being TRBD1 (6 bases). The CDR3 length is 15 residues. V shed 1 base and J shed 0 bases, with 13 bases lying between them. Germline assignment: CDR1 DFQATT and CDR2 SNEGSKA (reference sequence). CDR3 nucleotide sequence: TGCAGTGCTAGAGCGAGGGACATCCGCTCCTACGAGCAGTACTTC. Encoded protein: CSARARDIRSYEQYF.

This clonotype has at least ten counts. The chain carries TRBV5-1 and TRBJ1-1, with 8 nucleotides matching TRBD1. Germline CDR1 and CDR2: SGHRS and YFSETQ. The trim removed 3 bases at V and 4 bases at J, leaving 11 bases unmatched. CDR3 size: 16 residues. CDR3 in amino acids: CASSSRTGSVPTEAFF. The CDR3 DNA is TGCGCCAGCAGCTCCAGGACAGGGTCCGTACCCACTGAAGCTTTCTTT. Together with reference TRBV5-1 and TRBJ1-1, the CDR3 gives the full variable domain: KAGVTQTPRYLIKTRGQQVTLSCSPISGHRSVSWYQQTPGQGLQFLFEYFSETQRNKGNFPGRFSGRQFSNSRSEMNVSTLELGDSALYLCASSSRTGSVPTEAFFGQGTRLTVV.

The rearrangement uses TRBV19 and TRBJ2-7; D not certain. V was pared by 3 bases and J by 1 base, with 16 bases between. The CDR3 is made up of 16 amino acids. Germline CDR1 reads LNHDA; CDR2 reads SQIVND (reference sequence). CDR3 region: CASSIHRHQSSYEQYF. CDR3 nucleotides: TGTGCCAGTAGTATCCATCGACATCAGTCTTCCTACGAGCAGTACTTC.

The chain combines TRBV29-1 with TRBJ1-1; possibly TRBD1 for D (6 bases). CDR3 length: 13 amino acids. CDR1 SQVTM and CDR2 ANQGSEA come from the germline V gene. V lost 6 bases, J lost 0 bases, and 11 bases lay in between. The CDR3 DNA follows: TGCAGCGTCGAGACAGGACTGAACACTGAAGCTTTCTTT. It is translated as CSVETGLNTEAFF.

This clonotype was observed at least ten times. The chain recombines TRBV6-5 with TRBJ2-3; D gene uncertain. Trimming removed 6 bases at V and 2 bases at J, with 12 bases between. This CDR3 has 14 amino acids. Germline V gene sequence: CDR1 MNHEY, CDR2 SVGAGI. The CDR3 coding sequence is TGTGCCAGCAGGCCAAGGGTCTTCACAGATACGCAGTATTTT. Amino acids: CASRPRVFTDTQYF.

This clonotype was observed at least ten times. V usage is TRBV5-1 and J usage is TRBJ1-1, with D unresolved. Germline loops: CDR1 SGHRS, CDR2 YFSETQ. V lost 3 bases and J lost 2, with 20 bases in between. This CDR3 has 17 amino acids. For the CDR3, the DNA is TGCGCCAGCAGCTCTTCCCGCGGGGTTTCGGAAAACACTGAAGCTTTCTTT. Its translation is CASSSSRGVSENTEAFF.

For this clonotype: At one end the junction does not follow the germline gene, possibly because of a read error. The V and J genes are TRBV7-3 and TRBJ2-3; 9 bases map to TRBD2. CDR1 and CDR2 (germline): SGHTA, FQGTGA. CDR3 length: 14 amino acids. CDR3 coding DNA: TGTGTCAGCAGCTTAGGCGGGGGGGCGAATACGCAGTATTTT. Translation gives CVSSLGGGANTQYF.

V is TRBV7-9 and J is TRBJ2-5; 13 bases are shared with TRBD2. This CDR3 is built from 18 residues. V shed 0 bases, J shed 4 bases, and the junction held 8 bases outside the gene matches. Germline CDR1 reads SEHNR; CDR2 reads FQNEAQ (reference sequence). The CDR3 protein is CASSLARTSGGPRETQYF. CDR3 nucleotide sequence: TGTGCCAGCAGCTTAGCGCGGACTAGCGGGGGACCTAGAGAGACCCAGTACTTC.

About this clonotype: A clone one base away is much larger, so this may be a read error. The gene calls are TRBV7-9 and TRBJ1-2, with TRBD1 as a possible D gene (5 bases). The CDR3 loop spans 13 amino acids. The germline V gene has CDR1 SEHNR and CDR2 FQNEAQ (reference sequence). The CDR3 protein is CASSLGQFNGCTF. DNA for the CDR3: TGTGCCAGCAGCTTAGGACAGTTTAATGGCTGCACCTTC.